The next 4 T cell receptor beta chains were all read from a single sample in a study of radiation and T cells in renal cell carcinoma. Libraries were prepared by immunoSEQ multiplex PCR; TCRdb keeps only in-frame clonotypes and omits some of them. In the table there are about 15,000 clones, around 65% of which are singletons. The treatment was: 15 Gy SBRT to primary tumor, nephrectomy 4 weeks later. The sample was tumor tissue, taken from a patient whose treatment included radiotherapy and nephrectomy. The origin of the receptors is a woman in her seventies with renal cell carcinoma.

The chain recombines TRBV11-2 with TRBJ2-7, with 8 positions matching TRBD2. From germline, CDR1 is SGHAT and CDR2 FQNNGV. V shed 3 bases, J shed 3 bases, and the junction held 7 bases outside the gene matches. The CDR3 is made up of 15 amino acids. The CDR3 DNA follows: TGTGCCAGCAGCTTGGCCGTGAGCGGGAGCTACGAGCAGTACTTC. It translates to CASSLAVSGSYEQYF.

V and J are TRBV2 and TRBJ2-1; no reliable D call. V lost 6 bases, J lost 0 bases, and 15 bases lay in between. CDR3 size: 16 residues. Germline V CDR1 and CDR2: SNHLY, FYNNEI. CDR3 protein: CASSPPRRNSYNEQFF. CDR3 coding DNA: TGTGCCAGCAGCCCCCCTCGTCGGAACTCCTACAATGAGCAGTTCTTC.

The DNA of the CDR3 is TGTGCCAGCAGCTCCCAGCGCCCCACAGATACGCAGTATTTT. This gives the protein CASSSQRPTDTQYF. The chain combines TRBV7-2 with TRBJ2-3, with unresolved D. CDR1 is SGHTA, CDR2 FQGNSA, per germline. V lost 4 bases and J lost 2, with 10 bases in between. This CDR3 is 14 amino acids long.

The chain links TRBV5-1 to TRBJ2-2; 10 nucleotides match TRBD1. With 6 bases clipped from V and 5 bases from J, the junction kept 7 bases outside the gene matches. The CDR3 is 15 residues long. Germline-derived CDR1 and CDR2 are SGHRS and YFSETQ. Written as DNA, the CDR3 is TGCGCCAGCACCGGGACAGGGGCTCAAACCGGGGAGCTGTTTTTT. Amino acids: CASTGTGAQTGELFF.